Sequencing of this TCR beta chain was carried out in a study of blood T cell repertoires in COVID-19. Overall study context: Sites in the United States, Italy and Spain provided acute and convalescent COVID-19 samples.

Produced via immunoSEQ multiplex PCR; TCRdb's table is partial and in-frame only. Of approximately 250,000 clones listed, approximately 88% were seen once; the top ten hold 0.75% to 1%. The CDR3 spans 13 residues. The V end was cut by 1 base, the J end by 4 bases, with 7 bases between. CDR1 and CDR2 (germline): MDHEN, SYDVKM. Recruits, aged about 18 to 95 years, lived in approximately 26 US areas. Cohorts were determined from participant-reported clinical history. This TCR was recovered from a woman aged 30 to 39 who had recovered from COVID-19. The chain recombines TRBV28 with TRBJ1-2; D unclear. Sequencing was done on a sample of PBMCs or T cells enriched from blood (not recorded which). CDR3 DNA: TGTGCCAGCAGTTTATTGGGGAGCTATGGCTACACCTTC. This gives the protein CASSLLGSYGYTF.